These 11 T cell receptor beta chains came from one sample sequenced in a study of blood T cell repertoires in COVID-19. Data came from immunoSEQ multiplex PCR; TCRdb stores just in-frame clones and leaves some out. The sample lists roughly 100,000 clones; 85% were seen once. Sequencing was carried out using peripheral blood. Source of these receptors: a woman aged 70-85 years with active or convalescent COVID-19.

The CDR3 region has the DNA TGTGCCAGCAGCTTGGAGCCGGCGGGCACTGAAGCTTTCTTT. Translating gives CASSLEPAGTEAFF. The chain links TRBV5-5 to TRBJ1-1; D ambiguous. Trimming removed 0 bases at V and 4 bases at J, with 10 bases between. CDR1 SGHKS and CDR2 YYEKEE come from the germline V gene (reference sequence). The CDR3 has 14 amino acids.

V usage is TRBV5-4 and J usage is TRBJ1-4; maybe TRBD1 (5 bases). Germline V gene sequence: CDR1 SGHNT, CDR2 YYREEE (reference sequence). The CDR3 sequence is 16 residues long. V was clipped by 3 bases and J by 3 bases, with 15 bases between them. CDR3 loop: CASSSGWGRPNEKLFF. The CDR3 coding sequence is TGTGCCAGCAGCTCAGGGTGGGGCAGACCTAATGAAAAACTGTTTTTT.

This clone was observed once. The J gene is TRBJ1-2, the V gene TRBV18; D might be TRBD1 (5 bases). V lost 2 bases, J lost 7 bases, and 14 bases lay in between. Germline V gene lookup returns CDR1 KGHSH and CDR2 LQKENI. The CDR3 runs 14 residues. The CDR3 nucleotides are TGTGCCAGCTCACCATGGGACCGGCGGGGTGGCTACACCTTC. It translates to CASSPWDRRGGYTF. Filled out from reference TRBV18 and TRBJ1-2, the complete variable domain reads NAGVMQNPRHLVRRRGQEARLRCSPMKGHSHVYWYRQLPEEGLKFMVYLQKENIIDESGMPKERFSAEFPKEGPSILRIQQVVRGDSAAYFCASSPWDRRGGYTFGSGTRLTVV.

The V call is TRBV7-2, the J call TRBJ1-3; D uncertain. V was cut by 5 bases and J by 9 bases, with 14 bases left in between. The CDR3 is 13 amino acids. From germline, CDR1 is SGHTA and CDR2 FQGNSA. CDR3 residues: CASSGRLAGTIYF. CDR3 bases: TGTGCCAGCAGCGGCCGTCTCGCGGGCACCATATATTTT.

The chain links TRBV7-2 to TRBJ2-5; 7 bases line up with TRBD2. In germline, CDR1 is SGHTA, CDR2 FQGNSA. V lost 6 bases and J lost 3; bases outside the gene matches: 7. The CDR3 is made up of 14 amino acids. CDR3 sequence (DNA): TGTGCCAGCAGGGGCATTGGGGGGGAAGAGACCCAGTACTTC. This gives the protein CASRGIGGEETQYF.

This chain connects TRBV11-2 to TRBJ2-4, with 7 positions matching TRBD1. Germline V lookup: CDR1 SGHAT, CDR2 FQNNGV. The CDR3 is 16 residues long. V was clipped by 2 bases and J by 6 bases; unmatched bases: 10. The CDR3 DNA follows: TGTGCCAGCAGCTTAAGGGCAAGGGGGCGAGGAAACATTCAGTACTTC. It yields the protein CASSLRARGRGNIQYF.

CDR3 coding DNA: TGCAGTGCTAGTCGGTCAGCGAAGGAGACCCAGTACTTC. Amino acid sequence: CSASRSAKETQYF. The chain uses TRBV20-1 and TRBJ2-5; D not resolved. V lost 3 bases and J lost 5, with 13 bases in between. The CDR3 is made up of 13 amino acids. Per germline, CDR1 DFQATT and CDR2 SNEGSKA (reference sequence).

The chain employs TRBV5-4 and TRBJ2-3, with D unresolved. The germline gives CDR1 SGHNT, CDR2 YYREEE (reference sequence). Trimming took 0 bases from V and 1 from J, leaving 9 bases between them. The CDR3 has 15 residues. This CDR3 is CASSLGGTGTDTQYF. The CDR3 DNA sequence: TGTGCCAGCAGCTTGGGAGGTACGGGCACAGATACGCAGTATTTT.

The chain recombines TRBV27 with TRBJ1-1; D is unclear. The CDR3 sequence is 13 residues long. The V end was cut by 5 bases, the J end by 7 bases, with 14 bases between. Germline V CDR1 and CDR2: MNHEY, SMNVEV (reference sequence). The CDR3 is CASSPHSIGEAFF. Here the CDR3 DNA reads TGTGCCAGCAGTCCCCACAGTATCGGTGAAGCTTTCTTT.

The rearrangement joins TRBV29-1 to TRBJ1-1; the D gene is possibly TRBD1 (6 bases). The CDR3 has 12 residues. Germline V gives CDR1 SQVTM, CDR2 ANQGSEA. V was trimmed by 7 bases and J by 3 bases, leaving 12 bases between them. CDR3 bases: TGCAGCGCGACGGGGGGCGACACTGAAGCTTTCTTT. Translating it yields CSATGGDTEAFF.

The CDR3 protein is CASSLGQGATGELFF. In nucleotides, the CDR3 is TGTGCCAGCAGCCTGGGACAGGGGGCGACCGGGGAGCTGTTTTTT. This rearrangement joins TRBV9 to TRBJ2-2; 12 bases are shared with TRBD1. The CDR3 has 15 amino acids. CDR1 is SGDLS, CDR2 YYNGEE, per germline. V lost 4 bases to trimming and J lost 5 bases; unmatched junction nucleotides: 3.